The present entry profiles one TCR beta chain with its context. This CDR3 contains 15 residues. Germline CDR1 LNHDA, CDR2 SQIVND (reference sequence). Trimming cost V 0 bases and J 1 base, with 9 bases left between them. These data are taken from a study of early T cells in non-severe SARS-CoV-2 infection. Study details: The input, bulk RNA from unsorted whole blood, was sequenced, and chains were unpaired.

cDNA molecules, individually, were tagged with unique molecular identifiers. TCRdb itself ran the 5' RACE reads through MiXCR, one entry per CDR3 protein. The data contain tens of thousands of distinct CDR3 sequences, approximately 10% of them singletons. This sequence was found in an adult who was a healthcare worker with PCR-confirmed SARS-CoV-2 infection or an uninfected control (not recorded which). The material was whole blood, obtained at baseline. The rearrangement links TRBV19 to TRBJ1-2; D gene unclear. In nucleotides, the CDR3 is TGTGCCAGTAGTATAGACGGTCTTGGTAACTATGGCTACACCTTC. It encodes CASSIDGLGNYGYTF.